This TCR beta chain was sequenced for a study of post-analysis software for immune sequencing data. The overall study: Patients with relapsing-remitting, secondary progressive and progressive-relapsing multiple sclerosis courses were all represented. Findings and caveats of the study: Pronounced co-clustering by F measure was evident among identically batched samples. Diversity measured as normalized Chao1 was significantly lower in multiple sclerosis patients than in controls. Patients showed TRBV5-6, TRBV5-1 and TRBV20-1 among four to six TRBV segments more frequent than in controls.

A word on this clonotype: The antigen is not known.

This CDR3 region has 14 residues. CDR1 LGHNA and CDR2 YSLEER come from the germline V gene. The V and J ends lost 1 base and 4 bases respectively, with 9 bases between them. Carried by the TCR beta cDNA libraries were unique molecular identifiers. From approximately 0.95 to 9.8 million T cells, roughly 0.5 million cDNA molecules were obtained. One entry per CDR3 protein results from TCRdb running MiXCR on the PCR reads. The data show 700,000 to 900,000 distinct CDR3 sequences, under 60% seen once. The V and J genes are TRBV4-3 and TRBJ2-3; TRBD2 might be the D (5 bases). The sequence derives from a girl aged 5 to 17 with multiple sclerosis. The sample comprised blood. The CDR3 is CASSQVYGADTQYF. CDR3 coding DNA: TGCGCCAGCAGCCAAGTATACGGGGCAGATACGCAGTATTTT.